This T cell receptor beta chain was recovered during a study of T cells in Graves' hyperthyroidism and ophthalmopathy. Background on the study: The initial diagnosis was the point when peripheral blood was collected, ahead of any treatment. Study-wide results and caveats: Among clonotypes expanded in thyroid above 0.001, most were also found in blood. The model forecast ophthalmopathy, anticipating it by a median approximately 6 months before onset.

For this clonotype: The antigen remains unidentified.

Lactation, pregnancy, other autoimmune disease or uncontrolled infection excluded patients. This CDR3 has 14 amino acids. Germline CDR1 reads MNHEY; CDR2 reads SMNVEV (reference sequence). Trimming left V 5 bases short and J 1 base short, with 9 bases between. Researchers took RNA transcripts and amplified the TCR beta CDR3 regions from them. During a first-round RT-PCR of the TCR CDR3, the HTBI primer set was used. TCRdb passed the multiplex PCR reads through MiXCR, listing each CDR3 protein once. Among hundreds of thousands of distinct CDR3 sequences listed, about a fifth were seen once. The material sequenced was blood. The TCR originated in a man aged 25-45 years with Graves' ophthalmopathy. V gene TRBV27 combines with J gene TRBJ1-5; D ambiguous. The CDR3 spells CASSRLGSNQPQHF. CDR3 nucleotide sequence: TGTGCCAGCAGTCGCCTAGGGAGCAATCAGCCCCAGCATTTT.